Listed below are T cell receptor beta chains from one sample, sequenced in a study of CXCR3-negative and CXCR3-positive naive CD8 T cells. TCRdb reanalyzed the 5' RACE reads and collapses them to one entry per CDR3 protein, without DNA. This sample's table has over 40,000 distinct CDR3 sequences. Input material: naive CXCR3- CD8+ T cells from blood. The source of these receptors is a human donor in good health. Some clones in this sample may be carry-over from other donors' samples. Each CDR3 is given with its conserved first and last residue. The size entry is marked missing in some rows and otherwise reads once, few, many or a size class.

j_call | clone_size | v_call | cdr3_aa
TRBJ1-2 | NA | TRBV29-1 | CSVPGGEAYGYTF
TRBJ2-2 | NA | TRBV29-1 | CSVPSLIESGELFF
TRBJ2-1 | NA | TRBV12-3/TRBV12-4 | CASSRPVDNEQFF
TRBJ1-2 | NA | TRBV29-1 | CSVGVNDLDGYTF
TRBJ2-7 | NA | TRBV21-1 | CASSKPGTGRGEQYF
TRBJ2-3 | NA | TRBV20-1 | CSATAHLQDTQYF
TRBJ2-7 | NA | TRBV7-2 | CASSLDYQGPTYEQYF
TRBJ2-5 | NA | TRBV10-3 | CAISELKGQETQYF
TRBJ1-2 | NA | TRBV28 | CASSFGGPSYGYTF
TRBJ2-2 | NA | TRBV6-5 | CASSYSILNTGELFF
TRBJ2-7 | NA | TRBV7-2 | CASSSPDRFSYEQYF
TRBJ2-7 | NA | TRBV7-6 | CASSLARGGEQYF
TRBJ1-1 | NA | TRBV6-2/TRBV6-3 | CASSTGDGMNTEAFF
TRBJ1-4 | NA | TRBV29-1 | CSATPVGAEKLFF
TRBJ2-1 | NA | TRBV19 | CASESSYNEQFF
TRBJ2-2 | NA | TRBV29-1 | CSVEDRIGLFF
TRBJ1-4 | NA | TRBV14 | CASSQELGEDPSEKLFF
TRBJ2-7 | NA | TRBV28 | CASSFERGVYEQYF
TRBJ2-5 | NA | TRBV6-6 | CASSLLGAQETQYF
TRBJ2-4 | NA | TRBV2 | CASSGSAAGGIEPKNIQYF
TRBJ2-3 | NA | TRBV23-1 | CASSQWRFGADTQYF
TRBJ2-7 | NA | TRBV21-1 | CASSNWGTCEQYF
TRBJ2-7 | NA | TRBV7-9 | CASSRRDNPYEQYF
TRBJ2-2 | NA | TRBV29-1 | CSVLPTGGANTGELFF
TRBJ1-2 | NA | TRBV3-1 | CASSQVDTGSYYGYTF
TRBJ2-2 | NA | TRBV7-9 | CASRTGTGSPGELFF
TRBJ2-7 | NA | TRBV29-1 | CSVELGQASYEQYF
TRBJ2-7 | NA | TRBV20-1 | CSAPVEGGHRDSSEQYF
TRBJ2-5 | NA | TRBV5-1 | CASRSTTETQYF
TRBJ1-1 | NA | TRBV7-2 | CASSLYGGYTEAFF
TRBJ2-1 | NA | TRBV14 | CASSQVPQKQFF
TRBJ2-5 | NA | TRBV6-2/TRBV6-3 | CASSLDRGQETQYF
TRBJ2-1 | NA | TRBV11-3 | CASSRENGNEQFF
TRBJ1-2 | NA | TRBV4-2 | CASSQDLRPTYGYTF
TRBJ2-7 | NA | TRBV10-3 | CAMEPPVYSYEQYF
TRBJ1-2 | NA | TRBV29-1 | CSVRPVNNGYTF
TRBJ2-7 | medium-sized | TRBV27 | CASKPGLGTYEQYF